This TCR beta chain was identified in a study of T cell repertoires in cytomegalovirus infection. Whole-study context: Based on public TCR beta signatures, there were indications of CMV infection and of a matching HLA type.

This clonotype came up a few times. What it recognizes is unknown. General observations from the study: CMV-specific TCR beta clonotypes restricted by HLA-C dominated the ex vivo response.

TCRdb reanalysed the reads using MiXCR and keeps one entry per CDR3 protein. Here the sample spans approximately 170,000 distinct CDR3 sequences, 17% being singletons. The CDR3 contains 14 residues. Trimming stripped 5 bases from V and 4 bases from J, with 14 bases between. Germline V gene lookup returns CDR1 ENHRY and CDR2 SYGVKD. V gene TRBV10-3 combines with J gene TRBJ2-5, with D hard to call. Sequenced: CD8+ T cells from PBMCs. The sequence was collected from a human donor in good health (CMV status not recorded). Some clones in this sample may be carry-over from other donors' samples. CDR3 nucleotides: TGTGCCATCAGTACCTTTGAAGTAGGAGAGACCCAGTACTTC. Encoded protein: CAISTFEVGETQYF.